A selection of T cell receptor beta chains follows, all from one sample in a study of blood T cells in healthy people across ages. Each CDR3 protein gets one entry after TCRdb re-called the 5' RACE reads with MiXCR. Among about 1.5 million distinct CDR3 sequences listed, about 42% were seen once. The sequenced material came from blood. The receptors shown here come from a woman aged 18-29 years in good health. Each CDR3 is given with its conserved first and last residue. A D gene is named only where the DNA matches it firmly. A clone size is listed for some rows: how often the clone was seen (once, few, many), or a class if it is expanded.

d_gene: -
v_gene: TRBV20-1
j_gene: TRBJ1-2
abundance: -
CDR3aa: CSARWGAYGYTF
CDR3nt: TGCAGTGCTAGGTGGGGGGCGTATGGCTACACCTTC

d_gene: TRBD1
v_gene: TRBV12-3/TRBV12-4
j_gene: TRBJ2-7
abundance: -
CDR3aa: CASSPRPRDRVYEQYF
CDR3nt: TGTGCCAGCAGTCCCCGACCTCGGGACAGGGTCTACGAGCAGTACTTC

d_gene: -
v_gene: TRBV6-5
j_gene: TRBJ2-1
abundance: few
CDR3aa: CASRRTGGYNEQFF
CDR3nt: TGTGCCAGCAGGAGGACTGGGGGGTACAATGAGCAGTTCTTC

d_gene: TRBD1
v_gene: TRBV12-3/TRBV12-4
j_gene: TRBJ1-2
abundance: -
CDR3aa: CASSSGQGTLSYGYTF
CDR3nt: TGTGCCAGCAGTTCTGGACAGGGAACCCTTAGCTATGGCTACACCTTC

d_gene: -
v_gene: TRBV7-9
j_gene: TRBJ2-7
abundance: -
CDR3aa: CASSAPSTSYEQYF
CDR3nt: TGTGCCAGCAGCGCACCCTCCACCTCCTACGAGCAGTACTTC

d_gene: -
v_gene: TRBV27
j_gene: TRBJ2-6
abundance: few
CDR3aa: CASSLWRPGHHSGANVLTF
CDR3nt: TGTGCCAGCAGTTTATGGAGGCCGGGACACCACTCTGGGGCCAACGTCCTGACTTTC

d_gene: -
v_gene: TRBV3-1
j_gene: TRBJ2-7
abundance: -
CDR3aa: CASSQEWRVEQYF
CDR3nt: TGTGCCAGCAGCCAAGAATGGAGGGTCGAGCAGTACTTC

d_gene: TRBD2
v_gene: TRBV3-1
j_gene: TRBJ2-6
abundance: -
CDR3aa: CASSQLAVISGANVLTF
CDR3nt: TGTGCCAGCAGCCAACTAGCGGTGATCTCTGGGGCCAACGTCCTGACTTTC

d_gene: TRBD2
v_gene: TRBV12-3/TRBV12-4
j_gene: TRBJ2-7
abundance: few
CDR3aa: CASTGLAGGLKIHEQYF
CDR3nt: TGTGCCAGCACCGGACTAGCGGGGGGCCTCAAGATCCACGAGCAGTACTTC

d_gene: -
v_gene: TRBV4-2
j_gene: TRBJ2-3
abundance: few
CDR3aa: CASSQSPSSGSSPTDTQYF
CDR3nt: TGTGCCAGCAGCCAGAGTCCCTCGAGCGGCAGTTCGCCCACAGATACGCAGTATTTT

d_gene: TRBD1
v_gene: TRBV7-2
j_gene: TRBJ1-6
abundance: -
CDR3aa: CASSQQTGLDSPLHF
CDR3nt: TGTGCCAGCAGCCAACAGACAGGGTTGGATTCACCCCTCCACTTT

d_gene: -
v_gene: TRBV4-3
j_gene: TRBJ1-6
abundance: few
CDR3aa: CASSQVTAYNSPLHF
CDR3nt: TGCGCCAGCAGCCAAGTCACCGCCTATAATTCACCCCTCCACTTT

d_gene: -
v_gene: TRBV10-3
j_gene: TRBJ2-2
abundance: -
CDR3aa: CAISETGPTHTGELFF
CDR3nt: TGTGCCATCAGTGAGACGGGACCAACTCACACCGGGGAGCTGTTTTTT

d_gene: TRBD2
v_gene: TRBV10-3
j_gene: TRBJ2-1
abundance: -
CDR3aa: CVISRLAGYNEQFF
CDR3nt: TGTGTCATCAGCCGACTAGCGGGATACAATGAGCAGTTCTTC

d_gene: -
v_gene: TRBV7-2
j_gene: TRBJ1-2
abundance: -
CDR3aa: CASSPEIRFNYGYTF
CDR3nt: TGTGCCAGCAGCCCGGAAATCAGATTCAACTATGGCTACACCTTC

d_gene: -
v_gene: TRBV12-3/TRBV12-4
j_gene: TRBJ2-3
abundance: -
CDR3aa: CASSPGHRTDTEYF
CDR3nt: TGTGCCAGCAGCCCGGGACACAGAACAGATACGGAGTATTTT

d_gene: -
v_gene: TRBV27
j_gene: TRBJ2-3
abundance: many
CDR3aa: CASSWAGGTDTQYF
CDR3nt: TGTGCCAGCAGCTGGGCAGGAGGAACAGATACGCAGTATTTT

d_gene: -
v_gene: TRBV13
j_gene: TRBJ2-7
abundance: -
CDR3aa: CASSPLVIKGDEQYF
CDR3nt: TGTGCCAGCAGCCCCCTAGTAATCAAGGGGGACGAGCAGTACTTC

d_gene: -
v_gene: TRBV12-3/TRBV12-4
j_gene: TRBJ1-2
abundance: many
CDR3aa: CASGRPRYGYTF
CDR3nt: TGTGCCAGCGGCAGACCCCGCTATGGCTACACCTTC

d_gene: TRBD2
v_gene: TRBV20-1
j_gene: TRBJ2-1
abundance: -
CDR3aa: CSASFLAGHTSEQFF
CDR3nt: TGCAGTGCTAGTTTCCTAGCGGGTCATACAAGTGAGCAGTTCTTC

d_gene: -
v_gene: TRBV4-1
j_gene: TRBJ1-2
abundance: -
CDR3aa: CASSLVGQPNGYTF
CDR3nt: TGCGCCAGCAGCCTGGTCGGACAGCCCAATGGCTACACCTTC

d_gene: -
v_gene: TRBV4-1
j_gene: TRBJ2-7
abundance: -
CDR3aa: CASSPVWGYDEQYF
CDR3nt: TGCGCCAGCAGCCCCGTCTGGGGGTATGACGAGCAGTACTTC

d_gene: -
v_gene: TRBV29-1
j_gene: TRBJ2-7
abundance: once
CDR3aa: CSVRAEGLGEQYF
CDR3nt: TGCAGCGTGCGGGCGGAGGGTTTGGGCGAGCAGTACTTC

d_gene: TRBD1
v_gene: TRBV11-3
j_gene: TRBJ2-3
abundance: -
CDR3aa: CASSSTHGTGVTDTQYF
CDR3nt: TGTGCCAGCAGCTCCACTCACGGGACAGGAGTCACAGATACGCAGTATTTT

d_gene: TRBD2
v_gene: TRBV20-1
j_gene: TRBJ2-3
abundance: few
CDR3aa: CSAGLAGASTDTQYF
CDR3nt: TGCAGTGCTGGACTAGCGGGGGCCAGCACAGATACGCAGTATTTT

d_gene: -
v_gene: TRBV29-1
j_gene: TRBJ1-1
abundance: few
CDR3aa: CSPSGVVTEAFF
CDR3nt: TGCAGCCCCAGTGGGGTAGTCACTGAAGCTTTCTTT

d_gene: -
v_gene: TRBV6-5
j_gene: TRBJ1-2
abundance: -
CDR3aa: CASSYSGFGTYPKNYGYTF
CDR3nt: TGTGCCAGCAGTTACTCAGGATTCGGCACTTACCCGAAAAACTATGGCTACACCTTC

d_gene: TRBD1
v_gene: TRBV11-1
j_gene: TRBJ1-1
abundance: few
CDR3aa: CASSFSTGVGTEAFF
CDR3nt: TGTGCCAGCAGCTTCTCTACAGGGGTGGGCACTGAAGCTTTCTTT

d_gene: -
v_gene: TRBV29-1
j_gene: TRBJ2-7
abundance: few
CDR3aa: CSVGASRGEQYF
CDR3nt: TGCAGCGTTGGGGCGTCGAGAGGCGAGCAGTACTTC

d_gene: TRBD1
v_gene: TRBV27
j_gene: TRBJ1-1
abundance: -
CDR3aa: CASSPATGGVAEAFF
CDR3nt: TGTGCCAGCAGTCCCGCCACAGGGGGGGTGGCTGAAGCTTTCTTT

d_gene: TRBD1
v_gene: TRBV2
j_gene: TRBJ1-1
abundance: -
CDR3aa: CASSERDRGFTEAFF
CDR3nt: TGTGCCAGCAGTGAACGGGACAGGGGTTTCACTGAAGCTTTCTTT

d_gene: TRBD2
v_gene: TRBV7-9
j_gene: TRBJ2-1
abundance: -
CDR3aa: CATKGLAGPLYNEQFF
CDR3nt: TGTGCCACCAAAGGGCTAGCGGGGCCCCTTTACAATGAGCAGTTCTTC

d_gene: TRBD1
v_gene: TRBV6-2/TRBV6-3
j_gene: TRBJ1-1
abundance: few
CDR3aa: CASSFPGQGAWYTEAFF
CDR3nt: TGTGCCAGCAGCTTCCCGGGACAGGGGGCTTGGTACACTGAAGCTTTCTTT

d_gene: -
v_gene: TRBV27
j_gene: TRBJ2-2
abundance: -
CDR3aa: CASNSDRNTGELFF
CDR3nt: TGTGCCAGCAACTCTGACAGGAACACCGGGGAGCTGTTTTTT

d_gene: TRBD1
v_gene: TRBV12-3/TRBV12-4
j_gene: TRBJ2-1
abundance: -
CDR3aa: CASNLGDSYNEQFF
CDR3nt: TGTGCCAGCAACCTCGGGGACAGCTACAATGAGCAGTTCTTC

d_gene: TRBD1
v_gene: TRBV6-2/TRBV6-3
j_gene: TRBJ2-3
abundance: few
CDR3aa: CASSVTGTGWGDTQYF
CDR3nt: TGTGCCAGCAGTGTCACCGGGACAGGTTGGGGAGATACGCAGTATTTT